The rows below give T cell receptor beta chains drawn from one sample of a study of cytomegalovirus exposure and HLA in healthy donors. Sequencing was performed with immunoSEQ multiplex PCR; in TCRdb, only in-frame clones are kept and a portion is missing. This sample carries fewer than 200,000 clones, 70% to 80% of them seen once, and the ten largest clones take roughly 14%. Sequences were obtained from PBMCs. The receptors stem from a woman aged 25 to 39 in good health and CMV-seropositive. CDR3s include the opening cysteine and the closing phenylalanine or tryptophan. Each record gives: CDR3 protein, CDR3 DNA, clone size, J gene, V gene, D gene. D genes are given only for firm matches. A row's size may be missing; if present it is once, few, many or a size class.

cdr3_aa: CASSPSGNYNEQFF
cdr3_nt: TGTGCCAGCAGTCCTAGCGGGAACTACAATGAGCAGTTCTTC
clone_size: few
j_call: TRBJ2-1
v_call: TRBV6-5
d_call: TRBD2

cdr3_aa: CASTTKNALAGGLKVSYNEQFF
cdr3_nt: TGTGCCAGCACCACCAAAAATGCACTAGCGGGGGGGCTGAAGGTTTCCTACAATGAGCAGTTCTTC
clone_size: few
j_call: TRBJ2-1
v_call: TRBV28
d_call: TRBD2

cdr3_aa: CASRLTGGGDEQYF
cdr3_nt: TGTGCCAGCAGGCTTACAGGGGGAGGGGACGAGCAGTACTTC
clone_size: -
j_call: TRBJ2-7
v_call: TRBV28
d_call: -

cdr3_aa: CASSVEHGPYEQYF
cdr3_nt: TGTGCCAGCAGCGTAGAGCACGGTCCCTACGAGCAGTACTTC
clone_size: -
j_call: TRBJ2-7
v_call: TRBV9
d_call: -

cdr3_aa: CASSLGGGTEAFF
cdr3_nt: TGCGCCAGCAGCTTGGGTGGAGGCACTGAAGCTTTCTTT
clone_size: -
j_call: TRBJ1-1
v_call: TRBV5-1
d_call: -

cdr3_aa: CASSPPDRSYNEQFF
cdr3_nt: TGTGCCAGCAGCCCACCCGACAGATCCTACAATGAGCAGTTCTTC
clone_size: -
j_call: TRBJ2-1
v_call: TRBV28
d_call: -

cdr3_aa: CASATPGGTYGYTF
cdr3_nt: TGTGCCAGCGCTACCCCCGGCGGTACCTATGGCTACACCTTC
clone_size: -
j_call: TRBJ1-2
v_call: TRBV6-6
d_call: -

cdr3_aa: CASSLARWLAAYNEQFF
cdr3_nt: TGTGCCAGCAGCTTAGCGAGGTGGCTAGCGGCTTACAATGAGCAGTTCTTC
clone_size: -
j_call: TRBJ2-1
v_call: TRBV7-8
d_call: TRBD2

cdr3_aa: CASSDDRFYGYTF
cdr3_nt: TGTGCCAGCAGCGATGACAGGTTCTATGGCTACACCTTC
clone_size: once
j_call: TRBJ1-2
v_call: TRBV9
d_call: -

cdr3_aa: CASSRTGQGSETQYF
cdr3_nt: TGTGCCAGCAGCCGAACGGGACAGGGGTCGGAGACCCAGTACTTC
clone_size: once
j_call: TRBJ2-5
v_call: TRBV11-2
d_call: TRBD1

cdr3_aa: CASSPSRRLYEQYF
cdr3_nt: TGTGCCAGCAGCCCAAGTCGCAGGCTGTACGAGCAGTACTTC
clone_size: -
j_call: TRBJ2-7
v_call: TRBV11-2
d_call: -

cdr3_aa: CASSDRGLGGETQYF
cdr3_nt: TGTGCCAGCAGTGACCGTGGACTAGGAGGAGAGACCCAGTACTTC
clone_size: few
j_call: TRBJ2-5
v_call: TRBV2
d_call: TRBD2

cdr3_aa: CASSSRDRSQPQHF
cdr3_nt: TGTGCCAGCAGTTCCCGGGACAGGAGTCAGCCCCAGCATTTT
clone_size: -
j_call: TRBJ1-5
v_call: TRBV7-2
d_call: TRBD1

cdr3_aa: CASSPTGEVNTEAFF
cdr3_nt: TGTGCCAGCTCACCGACAGGGGAAGTGAACACTGAAGCTTTCTTT
clone_size: -
j_call: TRBJ1-1
v_call: TRBV18
d_call: TRBD1

cdr3_aa: CASSQVLEGTSGGPNTGELFF
cdr3_nt: TGCGCCAGCAGCCAAGTTCTGGAGGGGACTAGCGGGGGTCCGAACACCGGGGAGCTGTTTTTT
clone_size: once
j_call: TRBJ2-2
v_call: TRBV4-1
d_call: TRBD2

cdr3_aa: CATSRGRDNTGELFF
cdr3_nt: TGTGCCACCAGCAGAGGCAGGGATAACACCGGGGAGCTGTTTTTT
clone_size: -
j_call: TRBJ2-2
v_call: TRBV15
d_call: -

cdr3_aa: CASSLRRGGTEAFF
cdr3_nt: TGCGCCAGCAGCCTGCGGCGGGGCGGCACTGAAGCTTTCTTT
clone_size: -
j_call: TRBJ1-1
v_call: TRBV5-1
d_call: -

cdr3_aa: CANRDRVRNEQFF
cdr3_nt: TGTGCCAACAGAGACAGGGTACGCAATGAGCAGTTCTTC
clone_size: once
j_call: TRBJ2-1
v_call: TRBV2
d_call: TRBD1

cdr3_aa: CASSGTGGGSYNEQFF
cdr3_nt: TGTGCCAGCAGTGGAACCGGTGGGGGGTCCTACAATGAGCAGTTCTTC
clone_size: -
j_call: TRBJ2-1
v_call: TRBV6-1
d_call: -

cdr3_aa: CASKVGVADTQYF
cdr3_nt: TGTGCCAGCAAAGTCGGGGTAGCAGATACGCAGTATTTT
clone_size: -
j_call: TRBJ2-3
v_call: TRBV7-9
d_call: -

cdr3_aa: CASSLLQEPQHF
cdr3_nt: TGTGCCAGCAGTTTATTACAGGAGCCCCAGCATTTT
clone_size: -
j_call: TRBJ1-5
v_call: TRBV28
d_call: -

cdr3_aa: CASSFGSNVYEQYF
cdr3_nt: TGTGCCAGCTCGTTCGGGAGTAACGTATACGAGCAGTACTTC
clone_size: -
j_call: TRBJ2-7
v_call: TRBV18
d_call: -